What follows is one T cell receptor (beta chain) and its context. The specificity of this receptor is unknown. Base qualities are not recorded, but no much larger clone differs from it by a single base. Libraries were prepared through the immunoSEQ multiplex PCR assay. The table comes from immuneACCESS by way of TCRdb, which keeps in-frame sequences with V and J called. Part of the clones is missing from these tables; in studies checked, under half for an unresolved V gene and the rest for unknown reasons. The sample table holds 100,000 or so clones, of which roughly four fifths were seen once. Less than 15% of the sample belongs to the ten largest clones. The germline V gene yields SGHDN for CDR1 and FVKESK for CDR2. Including cysteine and phenylalanine, the CDR3 has 17 amino acids. The CDR3 DNA has 51 bases and is translated from base 1. Compared with germline, V lacks 4 bases and J lacks 2 bases; bases without a gene match: 4.

This entry belongs to a study of control samples from healthy donors and cancer patients (TCRdb year 2020). The chain is assembled from TRBV14 and TRBJ2-1; 14 middle bases align to TRBD2. Sequencing input: blood. This TCR derives from a woman between 45 and 60 years old in good health. The nucleotide sequence reads as follows: TGTGCCAGCAGCCCGGGACTAGCGGGAGTTCCCTACAATGAGCAGTTCTTC. Translated, this gives CASSPGLAGVPYNEQFF. The CDR3, completed at both ends by the reference TRBV14 and TRBJ2-1 genes, gives the full variable domain EAGVTQFPSHSVIEKGQTVTLRCDPISGHDNLYWYRRVMGKEIKFLLHFVKESKQDESGMPNNRFLAERTGGTYSTLKVQPAELEDSGVYFCASSPGLAGVPYNEQFFGPGTRLTVL.